Here is one TCR beta chain with its context. Its target is not known. This entry belongs to a study of blood T cells in healthy people across ages. Study outcomes and limitations: Whereas aged donors had fewer naive CD4+ cells, long-lived donors had more of them and higher diversity.

This CDR3 contains 15 residues. V was clipped by 1 base and J by 4 bases, with 13 bases between them. Germline CDR1 is SGHKS and CDR2 is YYEKEE (reference sequence). Together with a sample-barcoded 5' primer, a J-beta primer mix was included in a second PCR lasting about 6 to 11 cycles. Every molecule of cDNA carried a tag from a template-switch adaptor with 12 random nucleotides. One entry per CDR3 protein results from TCRdb running MiXCR on the 5' RACE reads. The table records fewer than 2,000,000 distinct CDR3 sequences, around 36% of them present only once. This TCR came from a woman under 40 in good health. Sequencing was done on a sample of blood. The J gene is TRBJ2-3, the V gene TRBV5-5; TRBD1 might be the D (7 bases). For the CDR3, the DNA is TGTGCCAGCAGCTTGACTAGGAGGGGGCCAGATACGCAGTATTTT. Translation gives CASSLTRRGPDTQYF.